A selection of T cell receptor beta chains follows, all from one sample in a study of blood T cell repertoires in COVID-19. Produced via immunoSEQ multiplex PCR; TCRdb's table is partial and in-frame only. In the table there are 65,000 to 80,000 clones, roughly 80% of which are singletons. The specimen sequenced was peripheral blood. Source of these receptors: a man aged 50 to 59 with acute or convalescent COVID-19. Both conserved end residues are part of each CDR3. Fields, in order: J gene, CDR3 length, V gene, CDR3 protein.

TRBJ1-1	16	TRBV10-3	CAISVGGGPMNTEAFF
TRBJ2-5	15	TRBV5-1	CASSLGGSGQETQYF
TRBJ2-6	14	TRBV28	CASSNRAGANVLTF
TRBJ2-7	13	TRBV12-3/TRBV12-4	CASRQGAIYEQYF
TRBJ2-1	14	TRBV4-1	CASSQDSTFNEQFF
TRBJ2-2	16	TRBV11-2	CASSGGTASLTGELFF
TRBJ2-7	16	TRBV6-5	CASSYSTSGIPYEQYF
TRBJ1-1	11	TRBV20-1	CSVRPLTEAFF
TRBJ1-1	14	TRBV7-2	CASSLEAGNTEAFF
TRBJ1-1	13	TRBV7-9	CAIETGIASEAFF
TRBJ2-3	15	TRBV2	CASSAGSGSTDTQYF
TRBJ2-5	15	TRBV6-4	CASSDPGQRKETQYF
TRBJ1-2	15	TRBV5-4	CASSLAGTGYGGYTF
TRBJ1-6	14	TRBV4-2	CASTVGGQYSPLHF
TRBJ2-3	15	TRBV9	CASSALAGDVDTQYF
TRBJ2-3	14	TRBV6-5	CASSYYGDRDTQYF
TRBJ1-2	12	TRBV12-3/TRBV12-4	CASSPRGDGYTF
TRBJ1-3	19	TRBV9	CASSSSGTGGATEGNTIYF
TRBJ2-7	16	TRBV11-2	CASSYLSTGGSYEQYF
TRBJ1-4	15	TRBV11-2	CASSLDLTGGEKLFF
TRBJ1-1	15	TRBV3-1/TRBV3-2	CASSQRDTVSGEAFF
TRBJ2-7	16	TRBV6-5	CASSYFRQGFPGEQYF
TRBJ1-2	13	TRBV29-1	CSVAGQFYYGYTF
TRBJ1-2	14	TRBV15	CATSRGEGNYGYTF
TRBJ2-2	13	TRBV5-1	CASSFRVAGELFF
TRBJ2-3	14	TRBV15	CATSVWSGTDTQYF
TRBJ2-5	17	TRBV4-2	CASSPLPSGGALETQYF